Listed below are T cell receptor beta chains from one sample, sequenced in a study of blood T cell repertoires in COVID-19. Measured with immunoSEQ multiplex PCR; TCRdb has only the in-frame clones, and not every one. The repertoire holds roughly 200,000 clones, with 70% to 90% as singletons. The material sequenced was peripheral blood. These receptors were taken from an elderly woman with acute or convalescent COVID-19. The CDR3 runs from the conserved cysteine through the conserved F or W. D genes are given only for firm matches. Only some rows state a clone size, as once, few, many or a class for expanded clones.

>TRBJ1-5|TRBV5-1|.|15|.
TGCGCCAGCAGCGTCATAGCAGGGAGCAATCAGCCCCAGCATTTT
CASSVIAGSNQPQHF
>TRBJ1-1|TRBV4-1|.|15|.
TGCGCCAGCAGCCTCCAAACAGGGACGAACACTGAAGCTTTCTTT
CASSLQTGTNTEAFF
>TRBJ2-7|TRBV7-2|TRBD2|15|.
TGTGCCAGCAGCCAATCGGGAGGCGGGACCTACGAGCAGTACTTC
CASSQSGGGTYEQYF
>TRBJ2-5|TRBV28|TRBD1|15|.
TGTGCCAGCAGTTCTCTGACACAGGGGCAAGAGACCCAGTACTTC
CASSSLTQGQETQYF
>TRBJ1-6|TRBV4-3|.|15|.
TGCGCCAGCAGCCAAGATCAGGGAAGTAGGTCACCCCTCCACTTT
CASSQDQGSRSPLHF
>TRBJ2-5|TRBV11-3|TRBD2|14|.
TGTGCCAGCAGCCCGGGACTAGCAGGGGAGACCCAGTACTTC
CASSPGLAGETQYF
>TRBJ2-6|TRBV5-5|.|17|.
TGTGCCAGCAGCTTGGCGGTTCTGAGCTCTGGGGCCAACGTCCTGACTTTC
CASSLAVLSSGANVLTF
>TRBJ1-4|TRBV9|TRBD1|16|.
TGTGCCAGCAGCGTCCGACAGGGGGTCCTGGGTGAAAAACTGTTTTTT
CASSVRQGVLGEKLFF
>TRBJ2-7|TRBV3-1/TRBV3-2|TRBD2|15|.
TGTGCCAGCAGCCAAGGCCTAGCGGGGATCTACGAGCAGTACTTC
CASSQGLAGIYEQYF
>TRBJ2-5|TRBV13|.|16|.
TGTGCCAGCTCTGGTTCCCCCGGGAATGGTAGAGAGACCCAGTACTTC
CASSGSPGNGRETQYF
>TRBJ2-1|TRBV6-2/TRBV6-3|.|16|.
TGTGCCAGCAGTTACTTCGTTAGTCCCAAGTACAATGAGCAGTTCTTC
CASSYFVSPKYNEQFF
>TRBJ1-5|TRBV24-1|.|14|.
TGTGCCACCAGTGACGGGGGACTTGGCCAGCCCCAGCATTTT
CATSDGGLGQPQHF
>TRBJ1-1|TRBV19|.|12|.
TGTGCCATCCGGGGGTACGGCACTGAAGCTTTCTTT
CAIRGYGTEAFF
>TRBJ1-5|TRBV12-2|.|16|.
TGTGCAAGTCGCTTAGCATACAGGTCTATAAATCAGCCCCAGCATTTT
CASRLAYRSINQPQHF
>TRBJ2-3|TRBV29-1|.|15|.
TGCAGCGTTGAAGATAGGGGCAGAAACACAGATACGCAGTATTTT
CSVEDRGRNTDTQYF
>TRBJ1-1|TRBV5-4|.|13|.
TGTGCCAGCAGCCGCGCGATGAGCACTGAAGCTTTCTTT
CASSRAMSTEAFF
>TRBJ1-6|TRBV7-9|.|12|.
TGTGCCAGCAGCCGGGAGAATTCACCCCTCCACTTT
CASSRENSPLHF
>TRBJ1-6|TRBV18|.|15|few
TGTGCCAGCTCACCCTCGACGGGGTTGAATTCACCCCTCCACTTT
CASSPSTGLNSPLHF
>TRBJ2-5|TRBV7-2|TRBD1|14|.
TGTGCCAGCAGCTTTCAGACAGGGGTAGGGACCCAGTACTTC
CASSFQTGVGTQYF
>TRBJ1-1|TRBV3-1/TRBV3-2|.|14|.
TGTGCCAGCAGCCAAGATGTTTTGAGGGCTGAAGCTTTCTTT
CASSQDVLRAEAFF
>TRBJ2-1|TRBV29-1|TRBD2|14|once
TGCAGCGCACTGGGACTAGCGGGAGTGTATGAGCAGTTCTTC
CSALGLAGVYEQFF
>TRBJ1-5|TRBV19|.|16|.
TGTGCCAGTCACAGGGCCTGGGGCGCAGAGGGTCAGCCCCAGCATTTT
CASHRAWGAEGQPQHF
>TRBJ2-1|TRBV23-1|.|17|once
TGCGCCAGCAGTCAATCGCGGCTGCTCTTCTCCTACAATGAGCAGTTCTTC
CASSQSRLLFSYNEQFF
>TRBJ1-2|TRBV7-2|.|13|.
TGTGCCAGCAGCCCGGGAGGCCTAATGGGCTACACCTTC
CASSPGGLMGYTF
>TRBJ2-3|TRBV7-9|TRBD2|14|.
TGTGCCAGCAGCTTTAGCCTAGCGGCAGATACGCAGTATTTT
CASSFSLAADTQYF
>TRBJ1-4|TRBV4-3|.|15|.
TGCGCCAGCAGCCCCCAGACTGCAACTAATGAAAAACTGTTTTTT
CASSPQTATNEKLFF
>TRBJ2-3|TRBV19|.|13|.
TGTGCCAGCGGAGGATTCCGCACAGATACGCAGTATTTT
CASGGFRTDTQYF
>TRBJ2-1|TRBV18|.|15|.
TGTGCCAGCTCACCAGGACTATCCTCCTACAATGAGCAGTTCTTC
CASSPGLSSYNEQFF
>TRBJ2-7|TRBV13|TRBD2|15|.
TGTGCCAGCAGCTTACAGGTAGCGGGAGGGTACGAGCAGTACTTC
CASSLQVAGGYEQYF
>TRBJ2-1|TRBV5-6|.|11|.
TGTGCCAGCAGCTTCGCGGGAAAGGGGTTCTTC
CASSFAGKGFF
>TRBJ2-1|TRBV30|.|14|once
TGTGCCGGGGCAGGGCAGGGTAGGTACAATGAGCAGTTCTTC
CAGAGQGRYNEQFF
>TRBJ1-2|TRBV18|.|13|.
TGTGCCAGCTCTAAGACAGACTCCTATGGCTACACCTTC
CASSKTDSYGYTF
>TRBJ2-6|TRBV7-2|TRBD1|18|.
TGTGCCAGCAGCTTAGTAGGGACAGGGGGCTCTGGGGCCAACGTCCTGACTTTC
CASSLVGTGGSGANVLTF
>TRBJ1-2|TRBV28|.|12|.
TGTGCCAGCATGGAGATACGCTATGGCTACACCTTC
CASMEIRYGYTF
>TRBJ1-2|TRBV6-5|TRBD1|14|.
TGTGCCGCGGCCACAGGGGGCGCGAGCTATGGCTACACCTTC
CAAATGGASYGYTF
>TRBJ1-2|TRBV18|.|15|.
TGTGCCAGCTCACCGTCGGACAGAGCTAACTATGGCTACACCTTC
CASSPSDRANYGYTF
>TRBJ2-7|TRBV27|TRBD1|15|.
TGTGCCAGCAGTCCCGGACAGGGCTTCTCCTACGAGCAGTACTTC
CASSPGQGFSYEQYF
>TRBJ1-3|TRBV5-1|TRBD1|13|.
TGCGCCAGCAGGCCGGGACAGGAAAGCACCATATATTTT
CASRPGQESTIYF
>TRBJ1-2|TRBV30|.|15|.
TGTGCCTGGAGTGTAAGAGGTATTCGTCGCTATGGCTACACCTTC
CAWSVRGIRRYGYTF
>TRBJ2-1|TRBV21-1|.|15|.
TGTGCCAGCAGCATCGTGGCGGATTACTACAATGAGCAGTTCTTC
CASSIVADYYNEQFF
>TRBJ1-4|TRBV2|TRBD1|14|many
TGTGCCAGCAGTTCAGGGACAGGGAATGAAAAACTGTTTTTT
CASSSGTGNEKLFF
>TRBJ2-1|TRBV5-1|TRBD2|15|.
TGCGCCAGCAGCTTAGGACTAGCGACGTACAATGAGCAGTTCTTC
CASSLGLATYNEQFF
>TRBJ1-1|TRBV28|.|14|few
TGTGCCAGCTTCGGAGGGCAGGGAAGCACTGAAGCTTTCTTT
CASFGGQGSTEAFF
>TRBJ2-4|TRBV2|.|14|.
TGTGCCAGCAGTGAAGGACAAGCCAAAAACATTCAGTACTTC
CASSEGQAKNIQYF
>TRBJ2-5|TRBV5-1|TRBD2|16|.
TGCGCCAGCAGCTTGGGACTAGCGGGAGGGGAAGAGACCCAGTACTTC
CASSLGLAGGEETQYF
>TRBJ2-7|TRBV5-1|.|13|.
TGCGCCAGCAGCTTGGCCGAGGGGGAGGAGCAGTACTTC
CASSLAEGEEQYF
>TRBJ1-2|TRBV19|.|14|.
TGTGCCAGTAGTACTCAGACAGATAGCTATGGCTACACCTTC
CASSTQTDSYGYTF
>TRBJ1-1|TRBV7-9|.|15|.
TGTGCCAGCAGCTCAGTCGTCCGCGGGTATACTGAAGCTTTCTTT
CASSSVVRGYTEAFF
>TRBJ2-1|TRBV7-3|TRBD2|15|once
TGTGCCAGCAGCTTAATGACTAGCGGAGGGGAGGAGCAGTTCTTC
CASSLMTSGGEEQFF
>TRBJ2-7|TRBV2|.|14|.
TGTGCCAGCCTTTTATCCGGGGGTTCCTACGAGCAGTACTTC
CASLLSGGSYEQYF
>TRBJ2-2|TRBV29-1|.|13|.
TGCAGCGTTGATTCTCGTCAGACCGGGGAGCTGTTTTTT
CSVDSRQTGELFF
>TRBJ1-2|TRBV7-9|.|15|.
TGTGCCAGCAGCACAGCCGGACGGGGGGCGAGCGGCTACACCTTC
CASSTAGRGASGYTF
>TRBJ2-1|TRBV4-3|TRBD2|16|.
TGCGCCAGCAGCCAAGATCAAGCGGGAGGGGGGAATGAGCAGTTCTTC
CASSQDQAGGGNEQFF
>TRBJ2-1|TRBV30|TRBD2|15|.
TGTGCCTGGGGGAAAAATAGCGGGAGGTCCAATGAGCAGTTCTTC
CAWGKNSGRSNEQFF